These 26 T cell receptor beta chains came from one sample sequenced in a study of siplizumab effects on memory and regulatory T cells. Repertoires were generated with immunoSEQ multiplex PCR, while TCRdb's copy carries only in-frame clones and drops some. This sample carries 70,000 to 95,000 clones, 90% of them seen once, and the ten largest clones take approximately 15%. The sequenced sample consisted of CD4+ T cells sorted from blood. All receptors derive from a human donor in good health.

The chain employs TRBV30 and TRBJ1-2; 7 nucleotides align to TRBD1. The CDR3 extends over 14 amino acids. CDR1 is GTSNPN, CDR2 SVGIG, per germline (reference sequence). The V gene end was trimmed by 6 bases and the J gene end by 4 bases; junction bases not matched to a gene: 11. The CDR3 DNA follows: TGTGCCTGTATTTTTAGACAGGGTTTCTATGGCTACACCTTC. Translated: CACIFRQGFYGYTF.

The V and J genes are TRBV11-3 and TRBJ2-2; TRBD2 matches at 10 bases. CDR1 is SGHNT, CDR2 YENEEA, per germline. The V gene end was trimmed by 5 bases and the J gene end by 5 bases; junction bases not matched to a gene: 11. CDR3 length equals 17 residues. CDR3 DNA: TGTGCCAGCAGCCAGCCGGCTAGCGGGAGACGTACCGGGGAGCTGTTTTTT. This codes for CASSQPASGRRTGELFF.

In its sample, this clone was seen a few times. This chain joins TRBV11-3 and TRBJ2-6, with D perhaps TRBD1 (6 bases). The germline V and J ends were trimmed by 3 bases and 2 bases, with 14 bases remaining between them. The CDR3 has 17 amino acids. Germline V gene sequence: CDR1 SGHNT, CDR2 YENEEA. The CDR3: CASSFAQGEAGANVLTF. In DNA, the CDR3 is TGTGCCAGCAGCTTCGCACAGGGAGAAGCTGGGGCCAACGTCCTGACTTTC.

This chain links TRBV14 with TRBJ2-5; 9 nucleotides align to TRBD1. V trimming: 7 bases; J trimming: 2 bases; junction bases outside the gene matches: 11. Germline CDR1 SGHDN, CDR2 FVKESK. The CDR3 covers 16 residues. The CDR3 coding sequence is TGTGCCAGCACCCGGGACAGGGTTGTAGAGCAAGAGACCCAGTACTTC. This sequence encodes CASTRDRVVEQETQYF.

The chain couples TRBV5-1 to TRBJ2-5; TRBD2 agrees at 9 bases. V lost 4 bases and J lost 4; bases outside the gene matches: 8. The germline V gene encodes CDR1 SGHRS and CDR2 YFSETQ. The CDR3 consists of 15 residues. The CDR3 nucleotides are TGCGCCAGCAGCCAGACTAGCGGTTGGGGAGAGACCCAGTACTTC. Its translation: CASSQTSGWGETQYF.

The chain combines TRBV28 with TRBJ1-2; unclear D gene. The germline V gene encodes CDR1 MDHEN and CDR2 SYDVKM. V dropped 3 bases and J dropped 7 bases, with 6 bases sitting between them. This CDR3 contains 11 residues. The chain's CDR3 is CASSFGPGYTF. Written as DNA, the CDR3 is TGTGCCAGCAGTTTTGGTCCTGGCTACACCTTC.

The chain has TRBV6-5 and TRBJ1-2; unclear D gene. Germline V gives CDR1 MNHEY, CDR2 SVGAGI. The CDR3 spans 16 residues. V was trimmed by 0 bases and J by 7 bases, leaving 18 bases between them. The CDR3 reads CASSYSGLMLDSGYTF. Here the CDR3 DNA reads TGTGCCAGCAGTTACTCGGGCTTGATGCTGGATAGTGGCTACACCTTC.

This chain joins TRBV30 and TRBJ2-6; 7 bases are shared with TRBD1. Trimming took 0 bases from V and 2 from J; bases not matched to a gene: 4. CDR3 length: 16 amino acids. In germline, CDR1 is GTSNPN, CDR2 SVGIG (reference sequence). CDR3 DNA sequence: TGTGCCTGGAGTGTTACAGGGGTGACTGGGGCCAACGTCCTGACTTTC. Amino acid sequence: CAWSVTGVTGANVLTF.

For the CDR3, the DNA is TGTGCCAGCAGCCCTCCAGGGATCTTCTGGAATGAGCAGTTCTTC. Its protein product is CASSPPGIFWNEQFF. V usage is TRBV9 and J usage is TRBJ2-1; D may be TRBD1 (5 bases). CDR1 SGDLS and CDR2 YYNGEE come from the germline V gene. The CDR3 is 15 amino acids. V lost 4 bases and J 7 bases, leaving 18 bases between the germline ends.

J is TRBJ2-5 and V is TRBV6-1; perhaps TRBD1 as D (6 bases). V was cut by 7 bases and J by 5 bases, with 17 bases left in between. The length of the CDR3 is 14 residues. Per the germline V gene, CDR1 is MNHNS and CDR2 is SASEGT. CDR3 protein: CASNLFSGDETQYF. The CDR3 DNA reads TGTGCCAGCAATCTATTTTCAGGGGACGAGACCCAGTACTTC.

The CDR3 DNA is TGCGCCAGCAGCCCCGACAGGGGTTCCTACAATGAGCAGTTCTTC. It encodes CASSPDRGSYNEQFF. The chain combines TRBV4-3 with TRBJ2-1; 8 bases align to TRBD1. Germline loops: CDR1 LGHNA, CDR2 YSLEER. J lost 1 base, V lost 4 bases, and 3 bases had no gene match. The CDR3 loop spans 15 amino acids.

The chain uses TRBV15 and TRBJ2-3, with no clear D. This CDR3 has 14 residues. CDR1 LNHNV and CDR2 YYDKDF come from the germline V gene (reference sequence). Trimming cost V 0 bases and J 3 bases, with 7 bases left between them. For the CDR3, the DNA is TGTGCCACCAGCAGAGATCAACTAACAGATACGCAGTATTTT. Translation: CATSRDQLTDTQYF.

In nucleotides, the CDR3 is TGTGCCAGCAGTGACGGCGGGAGGGTTCCAGATACGCAGTATTTT. It translates to CASSDGGRVPDTQYF. The chain is built from TRBV6-4 and TRBJ2-3, with TRBD2 matching over 9 bases. CDR3 length equals 15 residues. V was clipped by 2 bases and J by 4 bases; unmatched bases: 4. Germline CDR1 MRHNA, CDR2 SNTAGT.

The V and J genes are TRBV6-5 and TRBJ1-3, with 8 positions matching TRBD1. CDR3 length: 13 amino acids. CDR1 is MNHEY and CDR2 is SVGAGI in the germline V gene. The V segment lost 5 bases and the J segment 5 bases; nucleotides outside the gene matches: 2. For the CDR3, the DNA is TGTGCCAGCAGTCGGACAGGGAGAAACACCATATATTTT. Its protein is CASSRTGRNTIYF.

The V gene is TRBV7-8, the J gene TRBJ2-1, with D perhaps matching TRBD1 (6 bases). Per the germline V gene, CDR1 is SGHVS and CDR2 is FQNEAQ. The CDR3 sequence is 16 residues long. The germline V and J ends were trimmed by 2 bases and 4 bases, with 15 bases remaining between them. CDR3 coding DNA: TGTGCCAGCAGCTTATTATCACAGGGCGTTTACAATGAGCAGTTCTTC. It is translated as CASSLLSQGVYNEQFF.

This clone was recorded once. CDR3 protein: CASSEALRGAVYF. In DNA form, the CDR3 reads TGTGCCAGCAGTGAAGCGCTTAGGGGCGCGGTGTACTTC. V usage is TRBV2 and J usage is TRBJ2-4; a possible D gene is TRBD1 (5 bases). The germline V and J ends were trimmed by 0 bases and 15 bases, with 15 bases remaining between them. This CDR3 comprises 13 residues. The germline V gene encodes CDR1 SNHLY and CDR2 FYNNEI.

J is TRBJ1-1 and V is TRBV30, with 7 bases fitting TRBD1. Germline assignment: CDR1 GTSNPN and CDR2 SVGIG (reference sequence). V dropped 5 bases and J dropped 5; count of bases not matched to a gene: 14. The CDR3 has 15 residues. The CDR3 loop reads CAWGPFRGSGTEAFF. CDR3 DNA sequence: TGTGCCTGGGGACCTTTCAGGGGGAGCGGAACTGAAGCTTTCTTT.

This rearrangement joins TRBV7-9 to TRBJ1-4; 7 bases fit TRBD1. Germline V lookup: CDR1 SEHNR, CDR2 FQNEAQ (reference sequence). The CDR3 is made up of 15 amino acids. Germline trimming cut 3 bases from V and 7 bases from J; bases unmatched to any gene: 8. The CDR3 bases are TGTGCCAGCAGCTTGGAAGGGGGCGCCGGTGAAAAACTGTTTTTT. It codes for CASSLEGGAGEKLFF.

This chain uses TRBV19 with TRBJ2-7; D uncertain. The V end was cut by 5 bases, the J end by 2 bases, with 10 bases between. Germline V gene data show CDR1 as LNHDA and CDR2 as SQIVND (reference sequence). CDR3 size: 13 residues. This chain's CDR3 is CASSPNGPYEQYF. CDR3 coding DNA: TGTGCCAGTAGTCCAAACGGTCCCTACGAGCAGTACTTC.

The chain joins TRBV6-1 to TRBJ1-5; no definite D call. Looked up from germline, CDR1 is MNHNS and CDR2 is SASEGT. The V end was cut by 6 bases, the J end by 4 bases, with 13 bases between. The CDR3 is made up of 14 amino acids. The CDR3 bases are TGTGCCAGCAGGGTTTGGTCGGGTAATCAGCCCCAGCATTTT. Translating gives CASRVWSGNQPQHF.

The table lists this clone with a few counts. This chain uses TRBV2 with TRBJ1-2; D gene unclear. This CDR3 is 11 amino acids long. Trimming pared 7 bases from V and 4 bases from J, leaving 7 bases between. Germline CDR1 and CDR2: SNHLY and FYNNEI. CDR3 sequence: CASTQRYGYTF. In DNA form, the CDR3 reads TGTGCCAGCACCCAACGCTATGGCTACACCTTC.

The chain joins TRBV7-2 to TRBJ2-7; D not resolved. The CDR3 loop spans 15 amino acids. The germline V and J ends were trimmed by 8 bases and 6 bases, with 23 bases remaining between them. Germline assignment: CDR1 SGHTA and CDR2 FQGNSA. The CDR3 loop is CASALMARSFGEQYF. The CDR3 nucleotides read TGTGCCAGCGCCCTAATGGCACGGTCCTTCGGCGAGCAGTACTTC.

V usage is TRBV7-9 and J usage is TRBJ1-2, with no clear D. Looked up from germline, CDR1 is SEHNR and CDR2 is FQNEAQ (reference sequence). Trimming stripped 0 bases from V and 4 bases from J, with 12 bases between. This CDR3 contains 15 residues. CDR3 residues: CASSLARGSLYGYTF. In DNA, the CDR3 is TGTGCCAGCAGCTTAGCGCGGGGAAGTCTCTATGGCTACACCTTC.

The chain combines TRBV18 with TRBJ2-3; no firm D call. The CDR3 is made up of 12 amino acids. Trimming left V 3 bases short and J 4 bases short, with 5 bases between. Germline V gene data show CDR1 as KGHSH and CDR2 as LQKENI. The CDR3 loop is CASSPSADTQYF. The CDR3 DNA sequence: TGTGCCAGCTCACCGTCGGCAGATACGCAGTATTTT.

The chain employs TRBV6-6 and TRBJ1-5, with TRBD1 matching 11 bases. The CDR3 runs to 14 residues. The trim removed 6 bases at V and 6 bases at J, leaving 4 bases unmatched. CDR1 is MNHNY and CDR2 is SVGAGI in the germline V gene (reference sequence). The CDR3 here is CASSLGTGGQPQHF. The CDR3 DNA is TGTGCCAGCAGCCTAGGGACAGGGGGTCAGCCCCAGCATTTT.

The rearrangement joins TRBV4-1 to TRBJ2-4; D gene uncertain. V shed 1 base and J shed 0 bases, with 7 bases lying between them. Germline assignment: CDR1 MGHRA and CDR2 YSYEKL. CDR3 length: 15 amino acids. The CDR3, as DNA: TGCGCCAGCAGCCAAGCGGGTCTAGCCAAAAACATTCAGTACTTC. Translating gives CASSQAGLAKNIQYF.